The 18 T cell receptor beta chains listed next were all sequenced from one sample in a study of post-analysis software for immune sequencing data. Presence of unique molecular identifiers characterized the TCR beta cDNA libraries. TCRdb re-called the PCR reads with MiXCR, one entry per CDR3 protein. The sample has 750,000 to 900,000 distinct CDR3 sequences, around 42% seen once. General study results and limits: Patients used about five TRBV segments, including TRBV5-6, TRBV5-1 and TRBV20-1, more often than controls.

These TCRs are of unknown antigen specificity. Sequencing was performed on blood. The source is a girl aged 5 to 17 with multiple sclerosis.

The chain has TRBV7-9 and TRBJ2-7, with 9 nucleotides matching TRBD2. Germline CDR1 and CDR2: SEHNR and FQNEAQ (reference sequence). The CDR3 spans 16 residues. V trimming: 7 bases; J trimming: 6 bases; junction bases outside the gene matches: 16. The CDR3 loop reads CASNFSPGSGSFEQYF. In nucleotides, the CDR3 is TGTGCCAGCAACTTCTCCCCCGGTAGCGGGAGTTTCGAGCAGTACTTC.

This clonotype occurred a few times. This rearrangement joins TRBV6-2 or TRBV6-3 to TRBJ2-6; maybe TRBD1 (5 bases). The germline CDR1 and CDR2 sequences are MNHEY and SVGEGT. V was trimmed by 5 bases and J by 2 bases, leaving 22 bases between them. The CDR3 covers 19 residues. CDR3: CASSAPTRATGTGANVLTF. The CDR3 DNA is TGTGCCAGCAGTGCCCCAACCAGGGCCACCGGCACTGGGGCCAACGTCCTGACTTTC.

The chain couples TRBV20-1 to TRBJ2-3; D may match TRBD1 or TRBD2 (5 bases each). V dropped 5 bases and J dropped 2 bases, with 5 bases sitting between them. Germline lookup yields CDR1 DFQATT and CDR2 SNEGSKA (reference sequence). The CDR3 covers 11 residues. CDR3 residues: CSAGTTDTQYF. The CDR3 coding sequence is TGCAGTGCTGGGACCACAGATACGCAGTATTTT.

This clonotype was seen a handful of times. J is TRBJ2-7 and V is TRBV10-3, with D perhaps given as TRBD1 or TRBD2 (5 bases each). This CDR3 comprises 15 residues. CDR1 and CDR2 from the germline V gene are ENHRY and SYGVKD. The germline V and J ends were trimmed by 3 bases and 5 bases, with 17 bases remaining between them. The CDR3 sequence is CAISDFAGTNDEQYF. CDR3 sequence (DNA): TGTGCCATCAGTGATTTCGCAGGGACGAACGACGAGCAGTACTTC.

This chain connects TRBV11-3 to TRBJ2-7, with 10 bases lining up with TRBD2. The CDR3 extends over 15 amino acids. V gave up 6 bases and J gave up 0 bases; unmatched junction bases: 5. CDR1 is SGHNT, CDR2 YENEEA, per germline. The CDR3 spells CASRDSGRSSYEQYF. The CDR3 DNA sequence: TGTGCCAGCAGGGATAGCGGGAGGAGCTCCTACGAGCAGTACTTC. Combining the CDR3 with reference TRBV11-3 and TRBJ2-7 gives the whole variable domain EAGVVQSPRYKIIEKKQPVAFWCNPISGHNTLYWYLQNLGQGPELLIRYENEEAVDDSQLPKDRFSAERLKGVDSTLKIQPAELGDSAVYLCASRDSGRSSYEQYFGPGTRLTVT.

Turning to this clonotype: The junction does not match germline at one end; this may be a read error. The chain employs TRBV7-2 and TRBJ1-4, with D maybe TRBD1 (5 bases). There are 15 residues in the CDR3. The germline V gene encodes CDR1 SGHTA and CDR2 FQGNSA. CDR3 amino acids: CASSSPQDTREKLFF. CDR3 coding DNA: TGCGCCAGCAGCTCCCCCCAGGACACCCGTGAAAAACTGTTTTTT.

The CDR3 sequence is CASSLVLQGTDEQYF. The CDR3 region has the DNA TGTGCCAGCAGCTTAGTTCTCCAGGGCACGGACGAGCAGTACTTC. The V call is TRBV7-9, the J call TRBJ2-7, with a possible D match to TRBD1 (5 bases). V was shortened by 1 base and J by 5 bases, with 15 bases between the two germline ends. CDR3 size: 15 residues. Germline V gives CDR1 SEHNR, CDR2 FQNEAQ (reference sequence).

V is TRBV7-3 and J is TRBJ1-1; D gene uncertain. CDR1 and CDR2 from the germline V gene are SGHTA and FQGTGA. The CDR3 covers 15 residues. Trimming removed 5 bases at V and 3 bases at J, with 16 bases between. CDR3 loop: CASSPEPDGYTEAFF. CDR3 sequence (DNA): TGTGCCAGCAGCCCCGAACCTGACGGGTACACTGAAGCTTTCTTT.

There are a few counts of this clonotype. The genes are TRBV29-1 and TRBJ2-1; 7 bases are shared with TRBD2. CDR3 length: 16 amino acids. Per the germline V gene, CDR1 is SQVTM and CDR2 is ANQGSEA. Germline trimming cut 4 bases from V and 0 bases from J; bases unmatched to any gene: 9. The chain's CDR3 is CSVVGLADSSYNEQFF. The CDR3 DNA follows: TGCAGCGTTGTAGGGCTAGCGGACTCCTCCTACAATGAGCAGTTCTTC.

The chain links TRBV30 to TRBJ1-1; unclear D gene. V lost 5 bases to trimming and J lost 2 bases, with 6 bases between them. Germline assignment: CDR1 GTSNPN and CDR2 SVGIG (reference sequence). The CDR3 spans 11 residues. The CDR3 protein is CAWGVNTEAFF. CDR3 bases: TGTGCCTGGGGAGTTAACACTGAAGCTTTCTTT.

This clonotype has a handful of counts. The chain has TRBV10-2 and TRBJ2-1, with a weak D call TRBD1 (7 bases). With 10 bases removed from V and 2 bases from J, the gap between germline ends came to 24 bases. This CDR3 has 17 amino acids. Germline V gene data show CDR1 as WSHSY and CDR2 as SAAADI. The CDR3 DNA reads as TGCGCCACCAGGCAGGGGGGCGGGTCCCAAACCTACAATGAGCAGTTCTTC. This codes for CATRQGGGSQTYNEQFF.

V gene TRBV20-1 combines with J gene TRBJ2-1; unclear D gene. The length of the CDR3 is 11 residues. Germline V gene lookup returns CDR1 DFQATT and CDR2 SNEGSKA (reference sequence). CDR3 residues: CRGQLGNEQFF. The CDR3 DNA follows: TGCAGGGGTCAGCTGGGGAATGAGCAGTTCTTC.

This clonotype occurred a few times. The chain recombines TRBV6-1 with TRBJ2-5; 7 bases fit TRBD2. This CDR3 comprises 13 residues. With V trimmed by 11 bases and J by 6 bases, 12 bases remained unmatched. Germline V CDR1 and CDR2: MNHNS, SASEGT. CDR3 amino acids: CAGFDGGLKTQYF. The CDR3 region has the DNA TGTGCCGGCTTCGACGGGGGGTTGAAGACCCAGTACTTC.

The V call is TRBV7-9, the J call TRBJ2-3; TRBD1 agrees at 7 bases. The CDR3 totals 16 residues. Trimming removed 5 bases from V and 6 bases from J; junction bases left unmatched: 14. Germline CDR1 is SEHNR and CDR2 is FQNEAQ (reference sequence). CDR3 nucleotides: TGTGCCAGCAGCGCCTTTTACCCCGGGACAGAGGATACGCAGTATTTT. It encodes CASSAFYPGTEDTQYF. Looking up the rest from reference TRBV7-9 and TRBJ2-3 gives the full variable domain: DTGVSQNPRHKITKRGQNVTFRCDPISEHNRLYWYRQTLGQGPEFLTYFQNEAQLEKSRLLSDRFSAERPKGSFSTLEIQRTEQGDSAMYLCASSAFYPGTEDTQYFGPGTRLTVL.

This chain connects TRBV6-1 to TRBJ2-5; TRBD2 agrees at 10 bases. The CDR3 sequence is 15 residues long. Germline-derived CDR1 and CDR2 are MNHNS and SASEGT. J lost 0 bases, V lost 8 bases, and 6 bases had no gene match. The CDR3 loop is CASSSSGSNQETQYF. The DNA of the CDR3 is TGTGCCAGCTCCTCTAGCGGGAGCAACCAAGAGACCCAGTACTTC.

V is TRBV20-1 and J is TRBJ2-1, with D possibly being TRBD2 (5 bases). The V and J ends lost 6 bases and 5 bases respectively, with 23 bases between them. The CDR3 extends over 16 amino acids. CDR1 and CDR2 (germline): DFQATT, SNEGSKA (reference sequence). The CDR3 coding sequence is TGCAGTGCGCCGGAACGAGGGCGGTTACGGGACAATGAGCAGTTCTTC. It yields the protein CSAPERGRLRDNEQFF.

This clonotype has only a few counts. CDR3 DNA sequence: TGTGCCAGCAGCCCCACCCCGGGGCTCGCCCTCTACGAGCAGTACTTC. Encoded protein: CASSPTPGLALYEQYF. V usage is TRBV3-1 and J usage is TRBJ2-7; D tentatively reads TRBD1 or TRBD2 (5 bases each). Trimming took off 4 bases at V and 3 bases at J, with 19 bases between the two ends. This CDR3 spans 16 amino acids. In germline, CDR1 is LGHDT, CDR2 YNNKEL (reference sequence).

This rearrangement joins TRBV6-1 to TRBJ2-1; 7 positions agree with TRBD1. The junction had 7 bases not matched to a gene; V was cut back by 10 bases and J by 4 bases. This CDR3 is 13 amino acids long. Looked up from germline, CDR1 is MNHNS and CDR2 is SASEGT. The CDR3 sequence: CATQGEVYNEQFF. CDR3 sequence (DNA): TGTGCCACCCAGGGGGAAGTTTACAATGAGCAGTTCTTC.